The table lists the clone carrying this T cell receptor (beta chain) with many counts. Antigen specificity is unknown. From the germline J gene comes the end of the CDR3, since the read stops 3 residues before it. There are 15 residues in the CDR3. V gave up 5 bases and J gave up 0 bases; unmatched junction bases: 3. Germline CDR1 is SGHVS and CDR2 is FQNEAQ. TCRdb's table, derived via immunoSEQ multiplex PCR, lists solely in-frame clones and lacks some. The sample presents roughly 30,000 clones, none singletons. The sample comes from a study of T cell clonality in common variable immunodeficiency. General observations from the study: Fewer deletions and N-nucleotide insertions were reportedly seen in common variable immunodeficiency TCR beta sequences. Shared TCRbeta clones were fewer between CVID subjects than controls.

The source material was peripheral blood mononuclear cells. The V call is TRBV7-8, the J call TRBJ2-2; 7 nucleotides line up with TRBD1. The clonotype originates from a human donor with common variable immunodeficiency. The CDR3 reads CASSHGTANTGELFF. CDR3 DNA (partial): TGTGCCAGCAGCCACGGGACAGCGAACACCGGGGAG.